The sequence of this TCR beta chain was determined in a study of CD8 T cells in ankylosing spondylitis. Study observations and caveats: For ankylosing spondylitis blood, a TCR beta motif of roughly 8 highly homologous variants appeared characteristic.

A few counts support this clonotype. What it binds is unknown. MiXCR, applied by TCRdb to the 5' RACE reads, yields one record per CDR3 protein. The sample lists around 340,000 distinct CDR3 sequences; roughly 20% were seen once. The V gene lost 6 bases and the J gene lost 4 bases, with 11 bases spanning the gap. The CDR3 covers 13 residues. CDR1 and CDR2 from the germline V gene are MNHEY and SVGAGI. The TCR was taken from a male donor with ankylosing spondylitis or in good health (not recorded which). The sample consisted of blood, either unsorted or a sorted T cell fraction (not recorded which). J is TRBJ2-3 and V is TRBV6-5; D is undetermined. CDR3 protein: CASSYNGPDTQYF. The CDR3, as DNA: TGTGCCAGCAGCTACAATGGTCCAGATACGCAGTATTTT.